The 18 T cell receptor beta chains reported below all come from one sample, sequenced in a study of blood T cell repertoires in COVID-19. Repertoires were generated with immunoSEQ multiplex PCR, while TCRdb's copy carries only in-frame clones and drops some. Among 300,000 to 500,000 clones, around 90% were seen once, and the ten largest hold around 1.9%. Sequencing was performed on PBMCs or T cells enriched from blood (not recorded which). Receptors were obtained from a woman in her thirties or forties with acute COVID-19.

The genes are TRBV4-1 and TRBJ2-7, with 7 bases that match TRBD2. Germline V gene data show CDR1 as MGHRA and CDR2 as YSYEKL. The CDR3 has 15 residues. The V gene end was trimmed by 3 bases and the J gene end by 4 bases; junction bases not matched to a gene: 9. The CDR3 sequence: CASSQILAPEYEQYF. For the CDR3, the DNA is TGCGCCAGCAGCCAGATACTAGCGCCAGAATACGAGCAGTACTTC.

The chain couples TRBV4-1 to TRBJ2-3; possibly TRBD2 for D (6 bases). Germline-derived CDR1 and CDR2 are MGHRA and YSYEKL. Trimming shortened V by 2 bases and J by 2 bases, and 20 bases separated the two germline ends. The CDR3 covers 18 residues. DNA of the CDR3: TGCGCCAGCAGCCAAAGGTTCAGGGCGGGGTCGGCCACAGATACGCAGTATTTT. The encoded protein is CASSQRFRAGSATDTQYF.

The rearrangement joins TRBV24-1 to TRBJ1-4; no clear D gene. Trimming stripped 3 bases from V and 5 bases from J, with 12 bases between. This CDR3 comprises 15 residues. Germline assignment: CDR1 KGHDR and CDR2 SFDVKD. CDR3 sequence reads: CATSDGSAANEKLFF. CDR3 DNA: TGTGCCACCAGTGATGGCTCCGCGGCCAATGAAAAACTGTTTTTT.

This clone was detected only once. V and J are TRBV19 and TRBJ2-7, with a tentative D call TRBD2 (6 bases). This CDR3 is built from 14 residues. The germline V gene encodes CDR1 LNHDA and CDR2 SQIVND (reference sequence). V was trimmed by 1 base and J by 6 bases, leaving 13 bases between them. DNA of the CDR3: TGTGCCAGTAGTATAGGCACTAGCTCTCGCGAGCAGTACTTC. The encoded protein is CASSIGTSSREQYF.

As concerns this clone: The same CDR3 arises from other DNA sequences in this sample as well. The chain is built from TRBV5-1 and TRBJ1-1; D gene unclear. Germline CDR1 and CDR2: SGHRS and YFSETQ. Trimming shortened V by 2 bases and J by 3 bases, and 8 bases separated the two germline ends. The CDR3 is made up of 13 amino acids. In DNA, the CDR3 is TGCGCCAGCAGCTTTGAGAGGGACACTGAAGCTTTCTTT. It translates to CASSFERDTEAFF.

This chain links TRBV5-1 with TRBJ2-1, with 7 bases aligning to TRBD2. J was trimmed by 4 bases and V by 1 base; bases with no gene match: 5. Germline V gives CDR1 SGHRS, CDR2 YFSETQ. The CDR3 spans 15 residues. For the CDR3, the DNA is TGCGCCAGCAGCTTGTATCGGGGGGAGTACAATGAGCAGTTCTTC. It is translated as CASSLYRGEYNEQFF.

This chain connects TRBV4-2 to TRBJ1-6, with TRBD1 matching over 7 bases. The V segment lost 2 bases and the J segment 3 bases; nucleotides outside the gene matches: 19. CDR3 length: 21 amino acids. CDR1 is LGHNA, CDR2 YNFKEQ, per germline. The CDR3 loop is CASSQPPAGQLKGIYNSPLHF. The DNA for the CDR3 is TGTGCCAGCAGCCAACCACCCGCGGGACAGCTTAAAGGAATCTATAATTCACCCCTCCACTTT.

The chain couples TRBV5-1 to TRBJ1-1; D possibly corresponds to TRBD1 (5 bases). Germline V gene lookup returns CDR1 SGHRS and CDR2 YFSETQ. Trimming took off 4 bases at V and 4 bases at J, with 20 bases between the two ends. The CDR3 sequence is 16 residues long. The DNA for the CDR3 is TGCGCCAGCAGCGCCACAGGCCTGAAGAGTCGCACTGAAGCTTTCTTT. It encodes CASSATGLKSRTEAFF.

This chain connects TRBV5-1 to TRBJ2-2, with TRBD1 matching 7 bases. The CDR3 covers 16 residues. The V gene's germline CDR1 is SGHRS and CDR2 YFSETQ. Trimming took 2 bases from V and 0 from J; bases not matched to a gene: 4. The CDR3 DNA is TGCGCCAGCAGCTTACAGGGGCCTTCGAACACCGGGGAGCTGTTTTTT. Translation gives CASSLQGPSNTGELFF.

The V and J genes are TRBV27 and TRBJ1-5, with TRBD1 matching over 7 bases. CDR3 length equals 13 residues. From germline, CDR1 is MNHEY and CDR2 SMNVEV (reference sequence). V lost 4 bases and J lost 5; bases outside the gene matches: 2. The DNA of the CDR3 is TGTGCCAGCAGTTGGGGACAGCATCAGCCCCAGCATTTT. This sequence encodes CASSWGQHQPQHF.

This clone was recorded only once. The rearrangement links TRBV30 to TRBJ1-3, with D possibly TRBD1 on 6 matching bases. CDR1 is GTSNPN, CDR2 SVGIG, per germline (reference sequence). The CDR3 spans 17 residues. V was trimmed by 3 bases and J by 0 bases, leaving 18 bases between them. The CDR3 DNA is TGTGCCTGGAGCCTCCTAATGGGACAAAACTCTGGAAACACCATATATTTT. Its translation is CAWSLLMGQNSGNTIYF. The variable domain in full, completed from reference TRBV30 and TRBJ1-3, reads SQTIHQWPATLVQPVGSPLSLECTVEGTSNPNLYWYRQAAGRGLQLLFYSVGIGQISSEVPQNLSASRPQDRQFILSSKKLLLSDSGFYLCAWSLLMGQNSGNTIYFGEGSWLTVV.

The rearrangement uses TRBV12-3 or TRBV12-4 and TRBJ2-2; D not certain. Trimming left V 6 bases short and J 1 base short, with 6 bases between. The CDR3 has 13 residues. The CDR3 DNA reads as TGTGCCAGCAGCGTCAGGAACACCGGGGAGCTGTTTTTT. Translation: CASSVRNTGELFF.

The V and J genes are TRBV9 and TRBJ2-2; D gene unclear. The CDR3 extends over 13 amino acids. The germline gives CDR1 SGDLS, CDR2 YYNGEE. V was clipped by 3 bases and J by 2 bases, with 5 bases between them. This CDR3 is CASSDHNTGELFF. CDR3 DNA: TGTGCCAGCAGCGATCATAACACCGGGGAGCTGTTTTTT.

This clone was counted a single time. The chain links TRBV27 to TRBJ2-2; 7 bases are a match to TRBD1. The J segment lost 6 bases and the V segment lost 2 bases, leaving 3 bases of the junction unmatched. CDR3 length equals 14 residues. Germline V gene lookup returns CDR1 MNHEY and CDR2 SMNVEV (reference sequence). The CDR3: CASSLGQVPGELFF. The CDR3 nucleotides read TGTGCCAGCAGTTTAGGACAGGTACCCGGGGAGCTGTTTTTT.

This sequence joins TRBV9 and TRBJ2-1, with D possibly being TRBD1 (5 bases). This CDR3 is 15 amino acids long. CDR1 is SGDLS and CDR2 is YYNGEE in the germline V gene. Deletions cut 3 bases from V and 6 bases from J, with 16 bases between. CDR3 loop: CASSATARQSNEQFF. In DNA, the CDR3 is TGTGCCAGCAGCGCGACCGCCCGACAGTCCAATGAGCAGTTCTTC.

The chain couples TRBV5-5 to TRBJ2-1; D uncertain. CDR3 length equals 14 residues. Germline CDR1 and CDR2: SGHKS and YYEKEE (reference sequence). The V and J ends lost 4 bases and 5 bases respectively, with 13 bases between them. CDR3 bases: TGTGCCAGCAGCCTCCGGTTGCAAGACAATGAGCAGTTCTTC. This encodes CASSLRLQDNEQFF. Based on the CDR3 plus reference TRBV5-5 and TRBJ2-1, the full variable domain is DAGVTQSPTHLIKTRGQQVTLRCSPISGHKSVSWYQQVLGQGPQFIFQYYEKEERGRGNFPDRFSARQFPNYSSELNVNALLLGDSALYLCASSLRLQDNEQFFGPGTRLTVL.

The rearrangement uses TRBV2 and TRBJ2-6, with a tentative D call TRBD1 (5 bases). The CDR3 has 19 residues. CDR1 and CDR2 (germline): SNHLY, FYNNEI. V was clipped by 7 bases and J by 0 bases, with 22 bases between them. For the CDR3, the DNA is TGTGCCAGCATGGTGGGCAGGGCACTTTTATCCTCTGGGGCCAACGTCCTGACTTTC. Protein: CASMVGRALLSSGANVLTF.

V gene TRBV9 combines with J gene TRBJ2-7, with TRBD1 as a possible D gene (5 bases). The CDR3 runs 14 residues. Germline V gene sequence: CDR1 SGDLS, CDR2 YYNGEE. The V end was cut by 0 bases, the J end by 3 bases, with 10 bases between. CDR3 loop: CASSVGPRVYEQYF. CDR3 nucleotides: TGTGCCAGCAGCGTAGGTCCCAGGGTCTACGAGCAGTACTTC.